The 23 T cell receptor beta chains in this list originate from one sample, sequenced in a study of early T cells in non-severe SARS-CoV-2 infection. One entry per CDR3 protein, called by TCRdb with MiXCR from the 5' RACE reads. The table lists 35,000 to 50,000 distinct CDR3 sequences, approximately 22% of them singletons. The sequencing here drew on whole blood, taken at baseline. Every receptor here comes from an adult who was a healthcare worker with PCR-confirmed SARS-CoV-2 infection or an uninfected control (not recorded which).

The chain has TRBV12-3 or TRBV12-4 and TRBJ1-1; TRBD1 aligns across 7 bases. This CDR3 contains 14 residues. With 6 bases clipped from V and 2 bases from J, the junction kept 6 bases outside the gene matches. CDR3 bases: TGTGCCAGCAGCCCGGGACAGACAAACACTGAAGCTTTCTTT. It is translated as CASSPGQTNTEAFF.

This chain links TRBV28 with TRBJ1-5; D gene uncertain. The V gene's germline CDR1 is MDHEN and CDR2 SYDVKM. V was clipped by 10 bases and J by 7 bases, with 20 bases between them. The CDR3 spans 14 residues. Here the CDR3 reads CATKSPRFSQPQHF. The CDR3 nucleotides are TGTGCCACAAAGTCCCCGAGGTTTTCGCAGCCCCAGCATTTT.

This clonotype was counted only a few times. This chain uses TRBV20-1 with TRBJ2-7; TRBD2 matches 9 bases. V lost 0 bases to trimming and J lost 2 bases; unmatched junction nucleotides: 11. CDR3 length: 17 residues. From germline, CDR1 is DFQATT and CDR2 SNEGSKA (reference sequence). The CDR3 nucleotides read TGCAGTGCTAGAGATGGGATCCTAGCGGGGACTGCCTACGAGCAGTACTTC. This translates into CSARDGILAGTAYEQYF.

Only one count was recorded for this clonotype. This chain links TRBV14 with TRBJ2-2; no reliable D call. The germline CDR1 and CDR2 sequences are SGHDN and FVKESK. The CDR3 length is 14 residues. Trimming cost V 0 bases and J 6 bases, with 8 bases left between them. Written as DNA, the CDR3 is TGTGCCAGCAGCCAAGATTTAGGGCCCGGGGAGCTGTTTTTT. Amino acid sequence: CASSQDLGPGELFF.

The V and J genes are TRBV6-5 and TRBJ1-1; weak D call: TRBD1 (5 bases). Deletions cut 6 bases from V and 8 bases from J, with 19 bases between. Germline values: CDR1 MNHEY, CDR2 SVGAGI. This CDR3 is built from 14 residues. The CDR3 DNA reads as TGTGCCAGCAGAAGACAGACCCGTTCTCCGGAAGCTTTCTTT. Its protein product is CASRRQTRSPEAFF.

V is TRBV7-9 and J is TRBJ2-7, with D maybe TRBD2 (6 bases). CDR1 and CDR2 from the germline V gene are SEHNR and FQNEAQ (reference sequence). The CDR3 loop spans 14 amino acids. V lost 1 base, J lost 4 bases, and 11 bases lay in between. The CDR3 loop is CASSLGVGGYEQYF. The CDR3 nucleotides read TGTGCCAGCAGCTTAGGTGTCGGAGGGTACGAGCAGTACTTC. The whole variable domain, remainder taken from reference TRBV7-9 and TRBJ2-7, is DTGVSQNPRHKITKRGQNVTFRCDPISEHNRLYWYRQTLGQGPEFLTYFQNEAQLEKSRLLSDRFSAERPKGSFSTLEIQRTEQGDSAMYLCASSLGVGGYEQYFGPGTRLTVT.

This clonotype has ten or more counts. The rearrangement links TRBV3-1 to TRBJ2-5; no clear D gene. Trimming cost V 0 bases and J 1 base, with 12 bases left between them. The CDR3 is 16 amino acids. Looked up from germline, CDR1 is LGHDT and CDR2 is YNNKEL (reference sequence). The DNA of the CDR3 is TGTGCCAGCAGCCAAGAAGGATGGCAAGCCCAAGAGACCCAGTACTTC. It yields the protein CASSQEGWQAQETQYF.

V is TRBV7-8 and J is TRBJ2-2, with a weak D call TRBD2 (7 bases). V shed 5 bases and J shed 6 bases, with 13 bases lying between them. The CDR3 length is 14 residues. Germline CDR1 and CDR2: SGHVS and FQNEAQ. This CDR3 reads CASSIRGAAGELFF. CDR3 in DNA: TGTGCCAGCAGCATACGGGGGGCGGCCGGGGAGCTGTTTTTT. Complete variable domain (other parts from reference TRBV7-8 and TRBJ2-2): GAGVSQSPRYKVAKRGQDVALRCDPISGHVSLFWYQQALGQGPEFLTYFQNEAQLDKSGLPSDRFFAERPEGSVSTLKIQRTQQEDSAVYLCASSIRGAAGELFFGEGSRLTVL.

This clonotype was seen a handful of times. J is TRBJ1-3 and V is TRBV13, with D possibly being TRBD1 (5 bases). The V and J ends lost 3 bases and 3 bases respectively, with 12 bases between them. This CDR3 comprises 15 residues. Germline values: CDR1 PRHDT, CDR2 FYEKMQ (reference sequence). The CDR3 DNA sequence: TGTGCCAGCAGCTTTGACACCGGGGGTGGAAACACCATATATTTT. It codes for CASSFDTGGGNTIYF.

V usage is TRBV10-1 and J usage is TRBJ2-5, with D possibly matching TRBD2 (5 bases). Germline V gene data show CDR1 as WNHNN and CDR2 as SYGVQD (reference sequence). This CDR3 comprises 14 residues. Between the trimmed V and J ends, which lost 3 bases and 5 bases, there was a span of 13 bases. Written as DNA, the CDR3 is TGCGCCAGCAGTGACCCGGGGAGAGGGGAGACCCAGTACTTC. Amino acid sequence: CASSDPGRGETQYF.

The CDR3: CASSLGRANTEAFF. CDR3 bases: TGTGCCAGCAGCTTAGGGCGGGCTAACACTGAAGCTTTCTTT. V is TRBV7-2 and J is TRBJ1-1; D is undetermined. The CDR3 runs to 14 residues. CDR1 and CDR2 from the germline V gene are SGHTA and FQGNSA. The V gene lost 1 base and the J gene lost 2 bases, with 8 bases spanning the gap.

This clonotype showed up just once. J is TRBJ2-3 and V is TRBV4-3; the match to TRBD2 covers 10 bases. Germline CDR1 and CDR2: LGHNA and YSLEER. The CDR3 covers 17 residues. V shed 0 bases, J shed 5 bases, and the junction held 8 bases outside the gene matches. Here the CDR3 DNA reads TGCGCCAGCAGCCAAGATCCCAGCGGGGGGGCCGTAGATACGCAGTATTTT. Amino acid sequence: CASSQDPSGGAVDTQYF.

This clonotype was counted a few times. This chain connects TRBV20-1 to TRBJ1-4; D is unclear. The CDR3 covers 14 residues. CDR1 and CDR2 from the germline V gene are DFQATT and SNEGSKA (reference sequence). V was trimmed by 5 bases and J by 0 bases, leaving 10 bases between them. CDR3 nucleotides: TGCAGTGCTGAATCGGCAGCAACTAATGAAAAACTGTTTTTT. Its translation: CSAESAATNEKLFF.

There are a few counts of this clonotype. The V gene is TRBV2, the J gene TRBJ2-1; the D gene is possibly TRBD2 (7 bases). Between the trimmed V and J ends, which lost 1 base and 4 bases, there was a span of 11 bases. Looked up from germline, CDR1 is SNHLY and CDR2 is FYNNEI. This CDR3 is built from 15 residues. CDR3: CASSEGGGHYNEQFF. CDR3 bases: TGTGCCAGCAGTGAAGGGGGGGGCCATTACAATGAGCAGTTCTTC.

The genes are TRBV3-1 and TRBJ2-7; D is unclear. The germline V and J ends were trimmed by 0 bases and 6 bases, with 12 bases remaining between them. The CDR3 is made up of 14 amino acids. Germline CDR1 reads LGHDT; CDR2 reads YNNKEL (reference sequence). The CDR3, as DNA: TGTGCCAGCAGCCAAGAGGGCACTACCCCCGAGCAGTACTTC. The encoded protein is CASSQEGTTPEQYF.

The V gene is TRBV2, the J gene TRBJ1-1; D is unclear. With 4 bases removed from V and 4 bases from J, the gap between germline ends came to 16 bases. This CDR3 is built from 15 residues. Germline values: CDR1 SNHLY, CDR2 FYNNEI. The CDR3 is CASSASRGWGTEAFF. CDR3 bases: TGTGCCAGCAGTGCCTCTCGCGGATGGGGCACTGAAGCTTTCTTT.

The chain joins TRBV20-1 to TRBJ2-1, with TRBD2 identical over 10 bases. The CDR3 runs 17 residues. In germline, CDR1 is DFQATT, CDR2 SNEGSKA (reference sequence). Germline trimming cut 3 bases from V and 6 bases from J; bases unmatched to any gene: 14. The CDR3 here is CSASPSGGAVVGNEQFF. The CDR3 DNA sequence: TGCAGTGCTAGCCCCAGCGGGGGGGCCGTTGTTGGCAATGAGCAGTTCTTC.

The chain employs TRBV7-6 and TRBJ1-1, with D maybe TRBD1 (6 bases). V was pared by 1 base and J by 0 bases, with 6 bases between. Germline CDR1 and CDR2: SGHVS and FNYEAQ. The CDR3 covers 14 residues. The DNA for the CDR3 is TGTGCCAGCAGCTTAGAGGGGGTGAACACTGAAGCTTTCTTT. Its translation is CASSLEGVNTEAFF.

The chain links TRBV2 to TRBJ1-6; D is uncertain. Deletions cut 3 bases from V and 8 bases from J, with 11 bases between. The germline CDR1 and CDR2 sequences are SNHLY and FYNNEI. The CDR3 has 14 residues. CDR3 nucleotide sequence: TGTGCCAGCAGTGAGCGTCTTCTTGATTCACCCCTCCACTTT. This sequence encodes CASSERLLDSPLHF.

The chain recombines TRBV29-1 with TRBJ2-3; TRBD2 aligns across 7 bases. The germline gives CDR1 SQVTM, CDR2 ANQGSEA. CDR3 size: 17 residues. V was clipped by 2 bases and J by 2 bases; unmatched bases: 13. CDR3 sequence (DNA): TGCAGCGTTGAACCCGGGGAGGGAGGGGACCTCACAGATACGCAGTATTTT. It yields the protein CSVEPGEGGDLTDTQYF.

The gene calls are TRBV6-5 and TRBJ2-7; the D gene is possibly TRBD1 (6 bases). Germline CDR1 and CDR2: MNHEY and SVGAGI. V lost 6 bases and J lost 6, with 9 bases in between. The CDR3 has 11 amino acids. The CDR3: CASSQGFEQYF. In nucleotides, the CDR3 is TGTGCCAGCAGCCAGGGGTTCGAGCAGTACTTC.

The table lists this clonotype with many counts. The rearrangement uses TRBV20-1 and TRBJ1-6; D call uncertain. V gave up 8 bases and J gave up 7 bases, with 15 bases separating them. Per the germline V gene, CDR1 is DFQATT and CDR2 is SNEGSKA (reference sequence). The CDR3 extends over 13 amino acids. The CDR3 here is CSLETVPNSPLHF. The CDR3 region has the DNA TGCAGTCTAGAGACGGTACCAAATTCACCCCTCCACTTT.

V and J are TRBV29-1 and TRBJ1-1; 7 nucleotides line up with TRBD1. Germline-derived CDR1 and CDR2 are SQVTM and ANQGSEA. This CDR3 is 11 amino acids long. With 5 bases clipped from V and 8 bases from J, the junction kept 5 bases outside the gene matches. CDR3 sequence (DNA): TGCAGCGTTACCAGGGGGAGGGAAGCTTTCTTT. Encoded protein: CSVTRGREAFF.